This TCR beta chain is from a study of cytomegalovirus exposure and HLA in healthy donors. Sampled while nominally healthy, donors likely had unrecorded immune exposures. Trimming cost V 4 bases and J 6 bases, with 21 bases left between them. This CDR3 is built from 16 residues. In its sample, this clone was seen once. Its antigen is as yet unknown. Vbeta (60) and Jbeta (13) primers were used in the PCR. Sequencing used immunoSEQ multiplex PCR; TCRdb keeps in-frame clones, though not all of them. The sample holds more than 80,000 clones; 78% are singletons and the top ten take over 3.5%. Study-wide results and caveats: It was confirmed in vitro that a few of the CMV-associated chains were specific for CMV antigens. A classifier reportedly called cytomegalovirus status with high sensitivity and specificity.

The sample was PBMCs. This TCR derives from a woman between 40 and 50 years old in good health and CMV-seropositive. The chain has TRBV23-1 and TRBJ1-2; D might be TRBD1 (6 bases). TRBV23-1 is sorted into the ORF group, with uncertain function. The CDR3 DNA reads TGCGCCAGCAGTCGTGGGCGGGGGCCAAAGGGACATGGCTACACCTTC. Protein product: CASSRGRGPKGHGYTF.